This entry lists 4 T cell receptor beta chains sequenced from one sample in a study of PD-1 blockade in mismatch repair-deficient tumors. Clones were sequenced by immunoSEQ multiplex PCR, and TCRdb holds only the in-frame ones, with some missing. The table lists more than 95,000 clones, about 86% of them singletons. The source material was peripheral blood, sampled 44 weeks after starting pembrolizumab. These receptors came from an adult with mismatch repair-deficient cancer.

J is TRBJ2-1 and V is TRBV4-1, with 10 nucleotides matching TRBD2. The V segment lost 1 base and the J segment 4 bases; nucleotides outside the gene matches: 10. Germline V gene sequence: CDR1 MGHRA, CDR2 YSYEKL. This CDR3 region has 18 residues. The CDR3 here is CASSQGGASGREYNEQFF. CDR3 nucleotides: TGCGCCAGCAGCCAAGGAGGGGCTAGCGGGAGAGAGTACAATGAGCAGTTCTTC.

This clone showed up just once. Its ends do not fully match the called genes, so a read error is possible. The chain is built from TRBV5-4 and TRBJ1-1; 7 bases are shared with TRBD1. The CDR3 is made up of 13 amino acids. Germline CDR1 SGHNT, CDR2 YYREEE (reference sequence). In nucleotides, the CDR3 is TGTGCCAGCAGCTCGACAGGGAACCCTGAAGCTTTCTTT. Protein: CASSSTGNPEAFF.

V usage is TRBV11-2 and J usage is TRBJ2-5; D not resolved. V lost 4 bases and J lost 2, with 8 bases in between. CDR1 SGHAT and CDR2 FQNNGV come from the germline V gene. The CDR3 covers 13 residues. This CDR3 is CASSSQSQETQYF. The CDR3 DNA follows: TGTGCCAGCAGCTCGCAGTCGCAAGAGACCCAGTACTTC.

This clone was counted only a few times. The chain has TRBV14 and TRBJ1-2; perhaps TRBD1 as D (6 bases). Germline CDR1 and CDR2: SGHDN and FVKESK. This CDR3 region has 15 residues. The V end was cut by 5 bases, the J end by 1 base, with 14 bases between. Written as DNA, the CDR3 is TGTGCCAGCAGCTTATCGGACAGCTTTAACTATGGCTACACCTTC. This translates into CASSLSDSFNYGYTF.